The clone carrying this T cell receptor (beta chain) has a handful of counts. Its target is unknown. In germline, CDR1 is SGHTA, CDR2 FQGTGA. The V end lost 2 bases, the J end lost 4 bases, and 5 bases lay between the germline ends. This CDR3 comprises 13 residues. The PCR was carried out with 60 Vbeta primers and 13 Jbeta primers. Here immunoSEQ multiplex PCR was the method, and the copy in TCRdb shows in-frame clones only, minus some. The sample lists 140,000 to 150,000 clones, around 65% occurring once. The data belong to a study of cytomegalovirus exposure and HLA in healthy donors. Findings and caveats of the study: The CMV antigen specificity of a few CMV-associated chains was confirmed through in vitro analysis. The study labeled more than 150 TCR beta chains cytomegalovirus-associated.

This chain connects TRBV7-3 to TRBJ2-2; no definite D call. The sequence was obtained from a male donor in good health and CMV-seronegative. Sequencing used PBMCs. This CDR3 is CASSLPGTGELFF. The CDR3 DNA is TGTGCCAGCAGCTTACCGGGCACCGGGGAGCTGTTTTTT.